The TCR beta chain under discussion was sequenced for a study of cytomegalovirus exposure and HLA in healthy donors. For the study at large: Caucasian-associated ancestry cluster membership applied to under 85% of several hundred genotyped donors. The study's findings and limits: A later analysis found common viral pathogens apparently linked to several of the most significant clusters. With high specificity and sensitivity, the classifier reportedly diagnosed cytomegalovirus status. Presence/absence analyses assumed roughly uniform sequencing depth across donors.

Trimming shortened V by 6 bases and J by 1 base, and 7 bases separated the two germline ends. The CDR3 contains 12 residues. The germline CDR1 and CDR2 sequences are GTSNPN and SVGIG (reference sequence). Both 60 Vbeta primers and 13 Jbeta primers went into the PCR. Here immunoSEQ multiplex PCR was the method, and the copy in TCRdb shows in-frame clones only, minus some. The profile shows 150,000 to 200,000 clones, 60% to 85% of them singletons. As to this clone: What it recognizes is unknown.

The chain uses TRBV30 and TRBJ2-1; D is unresolved. The sample consisted of PBMCs. The sequence derives from a woman aged 50 to 65 in good health and CMV-seropositive. The CDR3 DNA follows: TGTGCCTGTGGGCGATCCTACAATGAGCAGTTCTTC. Translating it yields CACGRSYNEQFF.